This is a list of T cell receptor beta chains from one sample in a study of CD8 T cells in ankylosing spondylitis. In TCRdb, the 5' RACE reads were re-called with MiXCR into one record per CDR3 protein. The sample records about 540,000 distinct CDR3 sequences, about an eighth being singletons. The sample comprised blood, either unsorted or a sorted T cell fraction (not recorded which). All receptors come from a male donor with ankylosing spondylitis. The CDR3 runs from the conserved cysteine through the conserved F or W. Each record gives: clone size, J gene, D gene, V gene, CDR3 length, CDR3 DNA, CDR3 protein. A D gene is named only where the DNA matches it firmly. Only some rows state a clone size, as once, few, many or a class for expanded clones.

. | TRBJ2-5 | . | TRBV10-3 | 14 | TGTGCCATCAGTGAAGTGGGCCCCCAAGAGACCCAGTACTTC | CAISEVGPQETQYF
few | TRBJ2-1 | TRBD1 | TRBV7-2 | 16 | TGTGCCAGCAGCTTAGGACAGGGGGGCTCCTACAATGAGCAGTTCTTC | CASSLGQGGSYNEQFF
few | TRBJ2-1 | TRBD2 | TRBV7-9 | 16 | TGTGCCAGCAGCCCCCGACTAGCGGGCTCCTACAATGAGCAGTTCTTC | CASSPRLAGSYNEQFF
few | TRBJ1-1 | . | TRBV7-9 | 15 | TGTGCCAGCAGCTTATCGGCAGCCACGAACACTGAAGCTTTCTTT | CASSLSAATNTEAFF
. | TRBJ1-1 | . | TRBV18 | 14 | TGTGCCAGCTCACCTCGATCAGGGTCTACTGAAGCTTTCTTT | CASSPRSGSTEAFF
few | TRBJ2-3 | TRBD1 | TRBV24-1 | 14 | TGTGCCACCAGTGCCCGGACAGGGACAGATACGCAGTATTTT | CATSARTGTDTQYF
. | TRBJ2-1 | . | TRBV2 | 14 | TGTGCCACAAAGGAGGAGAGCTCCTACAATGAGCAGTTCTTC | CATKEESSYNEQFF
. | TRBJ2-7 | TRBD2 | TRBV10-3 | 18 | TGTGCCATCAGTGAGTCCGAACTAGCGGGAGTGCGGAGCCACGAGCAGTACTTC | CAISESELAGVRSHEQYF
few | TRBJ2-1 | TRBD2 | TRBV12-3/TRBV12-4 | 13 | TGTGCCAGCAGTTTACGACTAGCGGGAGAGCAGTTCTTC | CASSLRLAGEQFF
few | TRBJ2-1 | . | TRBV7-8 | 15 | TGTGCCAGCAGCATAGGAGATCTCGCCTACAATGAGCAGTTCTTC | CASSIGDLAYNEQFF
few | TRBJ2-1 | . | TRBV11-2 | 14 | TGTGCCAGCAGCTTACGGCTAACCGACAATGAGCAGTTCTTC | CASSLRLTDNEQFF
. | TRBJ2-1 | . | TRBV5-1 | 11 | TGCGCCAGCAGCCGACGACTAGTACGGTTCTTC | CASSRRLVRFF
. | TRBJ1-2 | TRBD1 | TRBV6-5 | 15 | TGTGCCAGCAGTTATCCATCGGACAGGGCCTATGGCTACACCTTC | CASSYPSDRAYGYTF
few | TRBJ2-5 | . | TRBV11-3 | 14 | TGTGCCAGCAGCTTAGGGGGGACCCCACGGGCCCAGTACTTC | CASSLGGTPRAQYF
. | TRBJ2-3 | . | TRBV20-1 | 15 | TGCAGTGCGACCCTGGGACACCAAGCCTCAGATACGCAGTATTTT | CSATLGHQASDTQYF
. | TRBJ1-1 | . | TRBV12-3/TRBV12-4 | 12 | TGTGCCAGCAGTCCCCAGAGCCCTGAAGCTTTCTTT | CASSPQSPEAFF
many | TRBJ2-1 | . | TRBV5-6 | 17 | TGTGCCAGCAGCACCCAAAGGGGGGCGGGACGCCTTAATGAGCAGTTCTTC | CASSTQRGAGRLNEQFF
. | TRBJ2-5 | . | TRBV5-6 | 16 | TGTGCCAGCAGCCCCAAGCGGGTTTTAGGGAAAGAGACCCAGTACTTC | CASSPKRVLGKETQYF
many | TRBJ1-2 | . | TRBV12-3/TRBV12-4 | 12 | TGTGCCAGCCATCCGGGAGAGGGAGGCTACACCTTC | CASHPGEGGYTF
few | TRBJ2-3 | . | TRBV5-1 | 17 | TGCGCCAGCAGCTTGGGTGCAGGTGGTTCGATCACAGATACGCAGTATTTT | CASSLGAGGSITDTQYF
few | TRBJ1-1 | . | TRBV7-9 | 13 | TGTGCCAGCACCACCTGGGCGAGGTCTGAGGCTTTCTTT | CASTTWARSEAFF
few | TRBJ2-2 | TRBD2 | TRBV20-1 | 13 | TGCAGTGCTACCAGCGGGAGATCCGGGGAGCTGTTTTTT | CSATSGRSGELFF
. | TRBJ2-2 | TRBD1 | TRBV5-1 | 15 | TGCGCCAGCAGCTTAGGCGACAGGGCAACCGGGGAGCTGTTTTTT | CASSLGDRATGELFF